The 24 T cell receptor beta chains in this list originate from one sample, sequenced in a study of control samples from healthy donors and cancer patients. Sequencing used immunoSEQ multiplex PCR; TCRdb keeps in-frame clones, though not all of them. The profile shows 200,000 to 250,000 clones, roughly 94% of them singletons. The sample comprised blood. The receptors shown here come from a man aged 45-65 years in good health.

The J gene is TRBJ2-7, the V gene TRBV4-3; 8 bases are shared with TRBD1. With V trimmed by 0 bases and J by 3 bases, 4 bases remained unmatched. The CDR3 consists of 15 residues. The germline V gene encodes CDR1 LGHNA and CDR2 YSLEER. The CDR3 loop reads CASSQESGQGYEQYF. For the CDR3, the DNA is TGCGCCAGCAGCCAAGAATCAGGACAGGGCTACGAGCAGTACTTC.

V is TRBV5-6 and J is TRBJ2-5; unclear D gene. The CDR3 loop spans 13 amino acids. Germline CDR1 SGHDT, CDR2 YYEEEE. Trimming stripped 0 bases from V and 4 bases from J, with 7 bases between. CDR3 nucleotide sequence: TGTGCCAGCAGCTTGGGTGTCGGAGAGACCCAGTACTTC. It is translated as CASSLGVGETQYF.

The rearrangement uses TRBV18 and TRBJ1-4; maybe TRBD1 (5 bases). V lost 2 bases and J 7 bases, leaving 14 bases between the germline ends. The CDR3 covers 15 residues. Germline loops: CDR1 KGHSH, CDR2 LQKENI. CDR3 region: CASSPTYRDPEKLFF. In nucleotides, the CDR3 is TGTGCCAGCTCACCAACATACCGGGACCCTGAAAAACTGTTTTTT.

The chain joins TRBV30 to TRBJ1-1; maybe TRBD1 (5 bases). Per germline, CDR1 GTSNPN and CDR2 SVGIG (reference sequence). Trimming removed 1 base at V and 1 base at J, with 13 bases between. The CDR3 contains 15 residues. The CDR3 loop is CAWSGPIGGNTEAFF. In DNA, the CDR3 is TGTGCCTGGAGTGGGCCCATTGGGGGGAACACTGAAGCTTTCTTT.

V is TRBV6-5 and J is TRBJ2-1; TRBD1 is a possible D gene (6 bases). The CDR3 has 14 amino acids. The germline CDR1 and CDR2 sequences are MNHEY and SVGAGI. Trimming stripped 6 bases from V and 3 bases from J, with 12 bases between. The CDR3 sequence: CASSLDSRYNEQFF. CDR3 nucleotide sequence: TGTGCCAGCAGCCTGGACAGTCGCTACAATGAGCAGTTCTTC.

V and J are TRBV7-9 and TRBJ2-3; D not resolved. Germline V gene sequence: CDR1 SEHNR, CDR2 FQNEAQ (reference sequence). Between the trimmed V and J ends, which lost 0 bases and 6 bases, there was a span of 10 bases. The CDR3 totals 14 residues. CDR3 nucleotide sequence: TGTGCCAGCAGCTTAGCTGTCAACCAGGATACGCAGTATTTT. This gives the protein CASSLAVNQDTQYF. The whole variable domain, remainder taken from reference TRBV7-9 and TRBJ2-3, is DTGVSQNPRHKITKRGQNVTFRCDPISEHNRLYWYRQTLGQGPEFLTYFQNEAQLEKSRLLSDRFSAERPKGSFSTLEIQRTEQGDSAMYLCASSLAVNQDTQYFGPGTRLTVL.

The chain joins TRBV15 to TRBJ2-4; 7 bases align to TRBD2. Germline V CDR1 and CDR2: LNHNV, YYDKDF (reference sequence). J gave up 2 bases and V 0 bases, and 4 bases lay outside the gene matches. The CDR3 covers 16 residues. The CDR3 region has the DNA TGTGCCACCAGCAGAGATCGGGGGGAATCCAAAAACATTCAGTACTTC. Residues: CATSRDRGESKNIQYF.

This clone has just one count. The chain is built from TRBV6-5 and TRBJ1-2; 10 bases align to TRBD1. Germline V gene sequence: CDR1 MNHEY, CDR2 SVGAGI. The CDR3 contains 15 residues. Trimming at V came to 6 bases and at J to 7 bases, leaving 11 bases not matched to a gene. The DNA for the CDR3 is TGTGCCAGCAGCTTATGGGACAGGGGAGTGGGTGGCTACACCTTC. Amino acid sequence: CASSLWDRGVGGYTF.

The chain employs TRBV12-3 or TRBV12-4 and TRBJ2-7; TRBD1 or TRBD2 may be the D gene (5 bases each). The V end lost 5 bases, the J end lost 2 bases, and 10 bases lay between the germline ends. The CDR3 has 13 amino acids. DNA of the CDR3: TGTGCCAGCAGTCTCCGGGACCCCTACGAGCAGTACTTC. Residues: CASSLRDPYEQYF.

V and J are TRBV7-2 and TRBJ2-1, with a tentative D call TRBD2 (5 bases). This CDR3 is 15 amino acids long. Germline CDR1 reads SGHTA; CDR2 reads FQGNSA. Deletions cut 5 bases from V and 0 bases from J, with 11 bases between. Written as DNA, the CDR3 is TGTGCCAGCAGCCCCGGGGTGAGCTCCTACAATGAGCAGTTCTTC. It yields the protein CASSPGVSSYNEQFF.

V and J are TRBV30 and TRBJ2-5; 9 bases are a match to TRBD1. The trim removed 5 bases at V and 1 base at J, leaving 8 bases unmatched. Germline CDR1 and CDR2: GTSNPN and SVGIG (reference sequence). The CDR3 runs 15 residues. This CDR3 is CAWAPGQGVQETQYF. The CDR3 nucleotides read TGTGCCTGGGCTCCGGGACAGGGTGTCCAAGAGACCCAGTACTTC.

This clone was observed once. The gene calls are TRBV19 and TRBJ1-1, with D uncertain. V gave up 1 base and J gave up 6 bases, with 15 bases separating them. The V gene's germline CDR1 is LNHDA and CDR2 SQIVND (reference sequence). The CDR3 contains 15 residues. Here the CDR3 DNA reads TGTGCCAGTAGTATAGTACCGCGCGGGAGTGCTGAAGCTTTCTTT. Amino acids: CASSIVPRGSAEAFF.

The gene calls are TRBV7-2 and TRBJ2-7; 9 nucleotides align to TRBD1. CDR3 size: 12 residues. V trimming: 5 bases; J trimming: 6 bases; junction bases outside the gene matches: 2. Germline values: CDR1 SGHTA, CDR2 FQGNSA. CDR3 sequence: CASSPDRGEQYV. CDR3 sequence (DNA): TGTGCCAGCAGCCCGGACAGGGGCGAGCAGTACGTC.

This chain connects TRBV7-9 to TRBJ2-3; 12 positions agree with TRBD2. The CDR3 is 16 residues long. Germline CDR1 SEHNR, CDR2 FQNEAQ (reference sequence). With V trimmed by 5 bases and J by 6 bases, 9 bases remained unmatched. In nucleotides, the CDR3 is TGTGCCAGCAGCGGTAGACTAGCGGGGGACTCGGATACGCAGTATTTT. This gives the protein CASSGRLAGDSDTQYF.

The chain recombines TRBV19 with TRBJ2-1; possibly TRBD1 for D (7 bases). Trimming pared 3 bases from V and 4 bases from J, leaving 13 bases between. Looked up from germline, CDR1 is LNHDA and CDR2 is SQIVND (reference sequence). The CDR3 is 15 amino acids. Here the CDR3 DNA reads TGTGCCAGTAGTATGGGGGGACAGATTTACAATGAGCAGTTCTTC. Translation: CASSMGGQIYNEQFF. Variable domain in full (rest from reference TRBV19 and TRBJ2-1): DGGITQSPKYLFRKEGQNVTLSCEQNLNHDAMYWYRQDPGQGLRLIYYSQIVNDFQKGDIAEGYSVSREKKESFPLTVTSAQKNPTAFYLCASSMGGQIYNEQFFGPGTRLTVL.

V gene TRBV30 combines with J gene TRBJ1-1; 7 bases line up with TRBD1. The CDR3 runs to 14 residues. Unmatched junction bases numbered 14, after V lost 3 bases and J lost 10 bases. In germline, CDR1 is GTSNPN, CDR2 SVGIG (reference sequence). For the CDR3, the DNA is TGTGCCTGGAGCAGGACAGGCCACGGGAGGGGAGCTTTCTTT. This codes for CAWSRTGHGRGAFF.

V is TRBV6-5 and J is TRBJ1-2, with 7 nucleotides matching TRBD1. This CDR3 has 15 residues. From germline, CDR1 is MNHEY and CDR2 SVGAGI. V lost 7 bases, J lost 5 bases, and 13 bases stayed unmatched. The CDR3 bases are TGTGCCAGCAACGATCCGGGACAGCCTCCGTATGGCTACACCTTC. Amino acid sequence: CASNDPGQPPYGYTF.

Notes on this clone: A junction boundary mismatches the germline segment, possibly from a read error. V usage is TRBV5-6 and J usage is TRBJ1-1; 8 nucleotides match TRBD1. Germline CDR1 reads SGHDT; CDR2 reads YYEEEE. This CDR3 has 12 amino acids. For the CDR3, the DNA is TGTGCCAGCAGACCGACAGGGGAACCCTGGGTTTTT. Protein: CASRPTGEPWVF.

The V and J genes are TRBV6-5 and TRBJ2-1; 10 bases match TRBD2. Germline V gives CDR1 MNHEY, CDR2 SVGAGI. V dropped 2 bases and J dropped 6; count of bases not matched to a gene: 7. The CDR3 sequence is 16 residues long. The CDR3 region is CASSYQRGGWSNEQFF. DNA of the CDR3: TGTGCCAGCAGTTACCAGCGGGGGGGCTGGAGCAATGAGCAGTTCTTC.

The chain combines TRBV5-5 with TRBJ1-5; 11 nucleotides line up with TRBD1. V lost 4 bases, J lost 6 bases, and 9 bases stayed unmatched. CDR3 size: 16 residues. The germline gives CDR1 SGHKS, CDR2 YYEKEE (reference sequence). The CDR3 loop is CASSLSPGTGGQPQHF. Here the CDR3 DNA reads TGTGCCAGCAGCCTCAGCCCCGGGACAGGGGGTCAGCCCCAGCATTTT.

The V and J genes are TRBV28 and TRBJ2-7; 15 bases are a match to TRBD2. The CDR3 is made up of 17 amino acids. J gave up 3 bases and V 1 base, and 4 bases lay outside the gene matches. The germline V gene has CDR1 MDHEN and CDR2 SYDVKM. The CDR3 sequence is CASSLYTGLAGGYEQYF. CDR3 coding DNA: TGTGCCAGCAGTTTATATACGGGACTAGCGGGGGGCTACGAGCAGTACTTC.

This rearrangement joins TRBV4-1 to TRBJ1-2; D is unresolved. Trimming took off 6 bases at V and 3 bases at J, with 17 bases between the two ends. CDR3 length equals 15 residues. Per germline, CDR1 MGHRA and CDR2 YSYEKL. The CDR3 region has the DNA TGCGCCAGCAGTCCCCTAGGGATTTTGGACTATGGCTACACCTTC. As protein: CASSPLGILDYGYTF.

This rearrangement joins TRBV3-1 (or the pseudogene TRBV3-2) to TRBJ1-5, with D possibly TRBD1 on 5 matching bases. The CDR3 has 17 residues. With 0 bases removed from V and 2 bases from J, the gap between germline ends came to 14 bases. Germline V gene data show CDR1 as LGHDT and CDR2 as YNNKEL (reference sequence). The DNA of the CDR3 is TGTGCCAGCAGCCAAGATTCTGGGGGAGTAGGCAATCAGCCCCAGCATTTT. Translation: CASSQDSGGVGNQPQHF.

J is TRBJ1-1 and V is TRBV9; tentatively, D is TRBD1 (5 bases). Trimming took 0 bases from V and 6 from J, leaving 15 bases between them. CDR3 length: 15 amino acids. CDR1 and CDR2 (germline): SGDLS, YYNGEE. Written as DNA, the CDR3 is TGTGCCAGCAGCGTAGGATCCCAGGGAAGGGCTGAAGCTTTCTTT. Its protein product is CASSVGSQGRAEAFF.